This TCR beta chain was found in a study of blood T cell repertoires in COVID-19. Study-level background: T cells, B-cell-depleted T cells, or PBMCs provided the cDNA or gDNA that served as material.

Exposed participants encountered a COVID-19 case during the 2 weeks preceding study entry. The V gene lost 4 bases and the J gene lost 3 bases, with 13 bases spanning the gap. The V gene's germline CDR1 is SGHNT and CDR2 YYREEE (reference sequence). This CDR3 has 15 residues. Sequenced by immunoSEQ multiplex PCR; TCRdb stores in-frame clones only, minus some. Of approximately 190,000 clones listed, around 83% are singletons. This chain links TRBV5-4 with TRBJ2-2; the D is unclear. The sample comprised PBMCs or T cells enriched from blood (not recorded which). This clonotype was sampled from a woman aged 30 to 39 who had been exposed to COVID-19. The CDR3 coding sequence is TGTGCCAGCAGCCCAGGTAACAGATACACCGGGGAGCTGTTTTTT. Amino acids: CASSPGNRYTGELFF.